A single sample is the source of the 27 T cell receptor beta chains below, sequenced in a study of T cells in Graves' hyperthyroidism and ophthalmopathy. Amplification of TCR beta CDR3 regions was performed using RNA transcripts as template. The HTBI primer set served for first-round RT-PCR of the TCR CDR3. MiXCR, applied by TCRdb to the multiplex PCR reads, yields one record per CDR3 protein. The sample contains more than 550,000 distinct CDR3 sequences, 45% of which appear only once. Material for sequencing was peripheral blood or thyroid tissue (not recorded which). Every receptor here comes from an adult man with Graves' disease, either hyperthyroidism or ophthalmopathy (not recorded which).

The CDR3 reads CSASVPGEFPQETQYF. The CDR3 DNA reads as TGCAGTGCTAGTGTGCCGGGGGAATTCCCACAAGAGACCCAGTACTTC. The gene calls are TRBV20-1 and TRBJ2-5, with D possibly TRBD2 on 6 matching bases. Germline V CDR1 and CDR2: DFQATT, SNEGSKA (reference sequence). Between the trimmed V and J ends, which lost 3 bases and 2 bases, there was a span of 19 bases. The CDR3 extends over 16 amino acids.

V and J are TRBV15 and TRBJ1-1, with D possibly TRBD1 on 6 matching bases. This CDR3 is built from 15 residues. Germline V gene data show CDR1 as LNHNV and CDR2 as YYDKDF (reference sequence). The ends were cut back, 9 bases at V and 0 bases at J, with 17 bases in the middle. CDR3 sequence reads: CATSKTGGLNTEAFF. The CDR3 coding sequence is TGTGCCACTTCGAAGACAGGAGGATTGAACACTGAAGCTTTCTTT.

The chain links TRBV7-2 to TRBJ2-7; 9 bases map to TRBD1. Trimming removed 8 bases from V and 6 bases from J; junction bases left unmatched: 8. This CDR3 spans 13 amino acids. Germline loops: CDR1 SGHTA, CDR2 FQGNSA. The chain's CDR3 is CASARDRVREQYF. The CDR3 coding sequence is TGTGCCAGCGCCAGGGACAGGGTCCGCGAGCAGTACTTC.

The chain is built from TRBV19 and TRBJ1-1, with D maybe TRBD1 (5 bases). The germline V gene has CDR1 LNHDA and CDR2 SQIVND (reference sequence). The CDR3 length is 14 residues. Trimming removed 2 bases from V and 1 base from J, with 8 bases in between. In nucleotides, the CDR3 is TGTGCCAGTAGTATAAACAGGAGGAACACTGAAGCTTTCTTT. Protein product: CASSINRRNTEAFF. Full variable domain (remainder filled in from reference TRBV19 and TRBJ1-1): DGGITQSPKYLFRKEGQNVTLSCEQNLNHDAMYWYRQDPGQGLRLIYYSQIVNDFQKGDIAEGYSVSREKKESFPLTVTSAQKNPTAFYLCASSINRRNTEAFFGQGTRLTVV.

V and J are TRBV10-3 and TRBJ1-3; tentative D call: TRBD1 (5 bases). The V and J ends lost 10 bases and 0 bases respectively, with 19 bases between them. CDR1 and CDR2 from the germline V gene are ENHRY and SYGVKD. This CDR3 spans 16 amino acids. CDR3 region: CASTLTGASSGNTIYF. In DNA form, the CDR3 reads TGTGCCAGCACCTTGACCGGGGCGAGCTCTGGAAACACCATATATTTT.

On this clonotype: The conserved phenylalanine or tryptophan normally closing the CDR3 is absent here, so this likely arose from a read error. The rearrangement uses TRBV7-2 and TRBJ2-5; weak D call: TRBD1 (6 bases). The V and J ends lost 10 bases and 1 base respectively, with 16 bases between them. Germline CDR1 SGHTA, CDR2 FQGNSA. CDR3 size: 14 residues. The CDR3 here is CATYHRAAQETQYS. The DNA for the CDR3 is TGTGCCACCTATCACAGGGCAGCCCAAGAGACCCAGTACTCC.

The chain employs TRBV7-2 and TRBJ1-1; maybe TRBD1 (6 bases). CDR3 length: 15 amino acids. Germline V gives CDR1 SGHTA, CDR2 FQGNSA. The V end lost 5 bases, the J end lost 2 bases, and 15 bases lay between the germline ends. Here the CDR3 DNA reads TGTGCCAGCAGCGCGAAACAGGGAGCCAACACTGAAGCTTTCTTT. Encoded protein: CASSAKQGANTEAFF.

This chain uses TRBV11-2 with TRBJ2-6; the D is unclear. V lost 0 bases to trimming and J lost 0 bases, with 9 bases between them. CDR1 is SGHAT, CDR2 FQNNGV, per germline. This CDR3 is 17 amino acids long. CDR3 region: CASSLDHYPSGANVLTF. The CDR3 DNA sequence: TGTGCCAGCAGCTTAGACCATTACCCCTCTGGGGCCAACGTCCTGACTTTC.

The rearrangement uses TRBV19 and TRBJ2-7; TRBD1 might be the D (5 bases). The CDR3 totals 16 residues. Germline V gene sequence: CDR1 LNHDA, CDR2 SQIVND (reference sequence). The germline V and J ends were trimmed by 6 bases and 6 bases, with 24 bases remaining between them. CDR3 protein: CASRGAHLDNRGEQYF. The CDR3 DNA sequence: TGTGCCAGTAGAGGCGCCCATCTGGACAATCGTGGCGAGCAGTACTTC.

The chain links TRBV3-1 to TRBJ2-2; D is unresolved. The ends were cut back, 1 base at V and 4 bases at J, with 10 bases in the middle. CDR1 is LGHDT, CDR2 YNNKEL, per germline (reference sequence). The CDR3 consists of 15 residues. The CDR3 is CASSQVSGATGELFF. CDR3 nucleotide sequence: TGTGCCAGCAGCCAAGTGTCCGGCGCCACCGGGGAGCTGTTTTTT. Based on the CDR3 plus reference TRBV3-1 and TRBJ2-2, the full variable domain is DTAVSQTPKYLVTQMGNDKSIKCEQNLGHDTMYWYKQDSKKFLKIMFSYNNKELIINETVPNRFSPKSPDKAHLNLHINSLELGDSAVYFCASSQVSGATGELFFGEGSRLTVL.

The V and J genes are TRBV20-1 and TRBJ2-5, with D uncertain. CDR1 DFQATT and CDR2 SNEGSKA come from the germline V gene (reference sequence). There are 12 residues in the CDR3. Deletions cut 1 base from V and 3 bases from J, with 6 bases between. In DNA form, the CDR3 reads TGCAGTGCTAGAGTGGGGAAAGAGACCCAGTACTTC. Encoded protein: CSARVGKETQYF.

This clonotype appeared a few times. The chain is built from TRBV19 and TRBJ1-5, with D unclear. CDR1 is LNHDA, CDR2 SQIVND, per germline (reference sequence). The CDR3 spans 14 residues. The V end was cut by 7 bases, the J end by 3 bases, with 13 bases between. The CDR3 coding sequence is TGTGCCAGTATCAGGCAGGTGTTCAATCAGCCCCAGCATTTT. It codes for CASIRQVFNQPQHF.

This clonotype was seen repeatedly, ten times or more. The V and J genes are TRBV7-2 and TRBJ1-3, with no clear D. Germline assignment: CDR1 SGHTA and CDR2 FQGNSA. Trimming shortened V by 5 bases and J by 9 bases, and 5 bases separated the two germline ends. This CDR3 has 10 residues. CDR3 residues: CASSGITIYF. The CDR3 bases are TGTGCCAGCAGCGGGATCACCATATATTTT.

This clonotype was counted between two and nine times. The chain joins TRBV6-5 to TRBJ2-5; 9 nucleotides align to TRBD2. The CDR3 runs 13 residues. J gave up 3 bases and V 6 bases, and 2 bases lay outside the gene matches. Germline assignment: CDR1 MNHEY and CDR2 SVGAGI. CDR3 in amino acids: CASRPSGKETQYF. CDR3 in DNA: TGTGCCAGCAGGCCTAGCGGGAAAGAGACCCAGTACTTC.

This clonotype appeared many times. The chain recombines TRBV10-2 with TRBJ1-3; 7 bases agree with TRBD1. The CDR3 length is 15 residues. V lost 3 bases, J lost 0 bases, and 2 bases stayed unmatched. CDR1 and CDR2 (germline): WSHSY, SAAADI. CDR3 loop: CASSDSGGSGNTIYF. CDR3 nucleotides: TGCGCCAGCAGTGACTCAGGGGGCTCTGGAAACACCATATATTTT.

This chain links TRBV7-2 with TRBJ1-4, with 9 bases fitting TRBD1. V was pared by 5 bases and J by 5 bases, with 6 bases of the junction left unmatched. The CDR3 is 15 amino acids. Germline-derived CDR1 and CDR2 are SGHTA and FQGNSA. For the CDR3, the DNA is TGTGCCAGCAGCCAAGGCGGGACAGGGAATGAAAAACTGTTTTTT. Translation: CASSQGGTGNEKLFF.

V is TRBV20-1 and J is TRBJ2-5; 7 bases match TRBD1. CDR1 and CDR2 from the germline V gene are DFQATT and SNEGSKA (reference sequence). J was trimmed by 1 base and V by 8 bases; bases with no gene match: 4. The CDR3 spans 12 residues. CDR3 protein: CSIQGTQETQYF. CDR3 nucleotides: TGCAGTATACAGGGGACCCAAGAGACCCAGTACTTC.

The CDR3 DNA sequence: TGCGCCAGCAGTGACCGACTAGCGGGGGGTGTTGTGGCCGAGCAGTACTTC. This codes for CASSDRLAGGVVAEQYF. The chain has TRBV10-2 and TRBJ2-7; the match to TRBD2 covers 13 bases. Trimming took 3 bases from V and 6 from J; bases not matched to a gene: 11. CDR1 is WSHSY, CDR2 SAAADI, per germline. This CDR3 comprises 17 residues.

This chain links TRBV20-1 with TRBJ2-7, with 9 bases that match TRBD1. The V gene end was trimmed by 5 bases and the J gene end by 7 bases; junction bases not matched to a gene: 12. Germline V gene sequence: CDR1 DFQATT, CDR2 SNEGSKA (reference sequence). The length of the CDR3 is 14 residues. The CDR3 nucleotides are TGCAGTGCTCATCCGACCGACAGGGGGAATGAGCAGTACTTC. This codes for CSAHPTDRGNEQYF.

J is TRBJ1-2 and V is TRBV20-1; no clear D gene. The V and J ends lost 3 bases and 3 bases respectively, with 11 bases between them. There are 13 residues in the CDR3. Germline V lookup: CDR1 DFQATT, CDR2 SNEGSKA (reference sequence). Here the CDR3 DNA reads TGCAGTGCTAGTTCGAATACGGACTATGGCTACACCTTC. It yields the protein CSASSNTDYGYTF.

There are a few counts of this clonotype. The genes are TRBV9 and TRBJ1-5; 7 bases agree with TRBD1. CDR1 SGDLS and CDR2 YYNGEE come from the germline V gene. V shed 4 bases, J shed 5 bases, and the junction held 15 bases outside the gene matches. This CDR3 spans 17 amino acids. CDR3 in amino acids: CASSLYTGTEGDQPQHF. The CDR3 coding sequence is TGTGCCAGCAGCCTCTACACCGGGACAGAGGGCGATCAGCCCCAGCATTTT.

In its sample, this clonotype was seen a few times. CDR3 sequence reads: CASSLVSGLNQETQYF. The CDR3 DNA reads as TGCGCCAGCAGCTTGGTATCGGGGTTGAATCAAGAGACCCAGTACTTC. This rearrangement joins TRBV5-1 to TRBJ2-5; D might be TRBD2 (5 bases). There are 16 residues in the CDR3. In germline, CDR1 is SGHRS, CDR2 YFSETQ. V lost 0 bases to trimming and J lost 2 bases, with 14 bases between them. Full variable domain (remainder filled in from reference TRBV5-1 and TRBJ2-5): KAGVTQTPRYLIKTRGQQVTLSCSPISGHRSVSWYQQTPGQGLQFLFEYFSETQRNKGNFPGRFSGRQFSNSRSEMNVSTLELGDSALYLCASSLVSGLNQETQYFGPGTRLLVL.

CDR3 DNA sequence: TGTGCCAGCAGTGCTACCGGCCAGGTCAGACGGGATTCACCCCTCCACTTT. This translates into CASSATGQVRRDSPLHF. The chain uses TRBV25-1 and TRBJ1-6; D remains ambiguous. Germline values: CDR1 MGHDK, CDR2 SYGVNS. The V end was cut by 4 bases, the J end by 8 bases, with 21 bases between. The CDR3 sequence is 17 residues long.

The chain employs TRBV2 and TRBJ2-2, with 9 bases lining up with TRBD1. This CDR3 is 15 amino acids long. V lost 7 bases and J lost 5; bases outside the gene matches: 8. CDR1 SNHLY and CDR2 FYNNEI come from the germline V gene. The CDR3: CASKLDRGITGELFF. In DNA form, the CDR3 reads TGTGCCAGCAAATTAGACAGGGGGATTACCGGGGAGCTGTTTTTT.

V usage is TRBV6-1 and J usage is TRBJ1-5; the match to TRBD1 covers 9 bases. The CDR3 length is 16 residues. Germline V gene sequence: CDR1 MNHNS, CDR2 SASEGT. J gave up 2 bases and V 5 bases, and 7 bases lay outside the gene matches. CDR3 in amino acids: CASSTRTGAGNQPQHF. As DNA, the CDR3 is TGTGCCAGCAGTACCCGGACAGGGGCAGGCAATCAGCCCCAGCATTTT.

This clonotype was recorded at least ten times. The V call is TRBV12-3 or TRBV12-4, the J call TRBJ2-5; D is ambiguous. V was pared by 5 bases and J by 5 bases, with 9 bases between. CDR3 length: 12 residues. DNA of the CDR3: TGTGCCAGCAGTATTTGGGCGGAGACCCAGTACTTC. The encoded protein is CASSIWAETQYF.

The rearrangement joins TRBV2 to TRBJ1-5, with a tentative D call TRBD1 (6 bases). Germline V gene sequence: CDR1 SNHLY, CDR2 FYNNEI. The CDR3 runs to 14 residues. The V and J ends lost 7 bases and 7 bases respectively, with 17 bases between them. The CDR3, as DNA: TGTGCCAGCACCACAAACAGGGCGGGCCAGCCCCAGCATTTT. The encoded protein is CASTTNRAGQPQHF.